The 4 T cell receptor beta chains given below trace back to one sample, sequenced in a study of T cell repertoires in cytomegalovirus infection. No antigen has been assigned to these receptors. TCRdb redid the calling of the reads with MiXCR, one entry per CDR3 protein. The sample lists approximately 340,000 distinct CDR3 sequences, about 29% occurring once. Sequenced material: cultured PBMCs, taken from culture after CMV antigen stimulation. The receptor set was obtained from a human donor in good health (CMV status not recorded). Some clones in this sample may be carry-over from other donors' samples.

In DNA form, the CDR3 reads TGTGCCAGTAGTAACGGGGGCCCCTACAATGAGCAGTTCTTC. It translates to CASSNGGPYNEQFF. The chain has TRBV19 and TRBJ2-1; the D call may be TRBD1 or TRBD2 (6 bases each). The CDR3 contains 14 residues. Looked up from germline, CDR1 is LNHDA and CDR2 is SQIVND (reference sequence). V lost 4 bases to trimming and J lost 2 bases, with 9 bases between them.

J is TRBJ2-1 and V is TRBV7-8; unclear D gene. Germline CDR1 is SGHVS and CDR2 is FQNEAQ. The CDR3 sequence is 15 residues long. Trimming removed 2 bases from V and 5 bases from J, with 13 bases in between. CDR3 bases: TGTGCCAGCAGCTTAAGGTTCGAGGTTAACAATGAGCAGTTCTTC. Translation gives CASSLRFEVNNEQFF.

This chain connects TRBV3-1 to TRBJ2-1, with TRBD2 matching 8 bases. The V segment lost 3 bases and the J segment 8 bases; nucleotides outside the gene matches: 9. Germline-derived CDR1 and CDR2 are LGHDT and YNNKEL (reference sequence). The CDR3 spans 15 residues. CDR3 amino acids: CASSHPGGSDDEQFF. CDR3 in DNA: TGTGCCAGCAGCCATCCGGGAGGGTCAGACGATGAGCAGTTCTTC.

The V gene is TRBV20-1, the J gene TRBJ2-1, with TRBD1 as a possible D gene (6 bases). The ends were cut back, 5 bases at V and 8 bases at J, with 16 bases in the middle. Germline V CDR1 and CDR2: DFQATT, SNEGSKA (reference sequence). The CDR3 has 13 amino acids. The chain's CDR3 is CSAGPRQGHEQFF. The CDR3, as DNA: TGCAGTGCTGGACCTCGGCAGGGGCATGAGCAGTTCTTC.